This entry is about one T cell receptor beta chain. With 6 bases removed from V and 6 bases from J, the gap between germline ends came to 12 bases. This CDR3 is built from 14 residues. Looked up from germline, CDR1 is MNHEY and CDR2 is SMNVEV (reference sequence). Repertoires were generated with immunoSEQ multiplex PCR, while TCRdb's copy carries only in-frame clones and drops some. The table has around 500,000 clones, over 75% seen once. This sample stems from a study of blood T cell repertoires in COVID-19. This receptor was taken from a middle-aged woman who had recovered from COVID-19. Sequencing was done on a sample of PBMCs or T cells enriched from blood (not recorded which). The chain combines TRBV27 with TRBJ1-6; D is undetermined. CDR3 sequence (DNA): TGTGCCAGCAGCGTCATAGGAGGTAATTCACCCCTCCACTTT. Amino acid sequence: CASSVIGGNSPLHF.